These 25 T cell receptor beta chains share one sample of origin, sequenced in a study of read filtering for tumor transcriptome and immune sequencing. This library used 300 to 450 ng RNA and molecular barcoded adaptors spanning alpha/delta and beta/gamma chains. TCRdb called the reads again in MiXCR, with one record for every CDR3 protein. The repertoire has about 46,000 distinct CDR3 sequences, 15% to 20% of them found once; the top ten carry 30% to 45%. Sequencing input: a population of CD138-negative cells sorted from bone marrow. The source is a donor aged 40 or over with multiple myeloma.

This clonotype occurred many times. V usage is TRBV6-2 or TRBV6-3 and J usage is TRBJ2-5; unclear D gene. The germline V and J ends were trimmed by 0 bases and 6 bases, with 14 bases remaining between them. Germline-derived CDR1 and CDR2 are MNHEY and SVGEGT. The CDR3 contains 15 residues. CDR3 bases: TGTGCCAGCAGTTACTCGAAAGGGAAAAGCCAGACCCAGTACTTC. This encodes CASSYSKGKSQTQYF.

This clonotype was observed a few times. The chain recombines TRBV30 with TRBJ2-6, with unresolved D. Germline V gene data show CDR1 as GTSNPN and CDR2 as SVGIG (reference sequence). The V and J ends lost 0 bases and 2 bases respectively, with 5 bases between them. This CDR3 contains 14 residues. CDR3 in DNA: TGTGCCTGGAGTGTCCTAACTGGGGCCAACGTCCTGACTTTC. Translation: CAWSVLTGANVLTF.

This clonotype was picked up many times. This chain joins TRBV2 and TRBJ2-5; unclear D gene. V was clipped by 6 bases and J by 7 bases, with 18 bases between them. The CDR3 sequence is 14 residues long. Germline V gene data show CDR1 as SNHLY and CDR2 as FYNNEI. The DNA for the CDR3 is TGTGCCAGCAGCGAGGTCGAGCTGAAGAGGACCCAGTACTTC. Its translation is CASSEVELKRTQYF. The full variable domain, completed using reference TRBV2 and TRBJ2-5, is EPEVTQTPSHQVTQMGQEVILRCVPISNHLYFYWYRQILGQKVEFLVSFYNNEISEKSEIFDDQFSVERPDGSNFTLKIRSTKLEDSAMYFCASSEVELKRTQYFGPGTRLLVL.

This chain joins TRBV5-1 and TRBJ2-3; D ambiguous. Trimming took off 0 bases at V and 6 bases at J, with 11 bases between the two ends. The CDR3 is 14 residues long. Germline V gives CDR1 SGHRS, CDR2 YFSETQ. The CDR3 DNA reads TGCGCCAGCAGCTTGGAATTGGGTCAGGATACGCAGTATTTT. This encodes CASSLELGQDTQYF.

This clonotype was recorded many times. The chain combines TRBV29-1 with TRBJ2-1; D gene ambiguous. This CDR3 is 13 amino acids long. The germline gives CDR1 SQVTM, CDR2 ANQGSEA. Trimming stripped 5 bases from V and 0 bases from J, with 8 bases between. The DNA for the CDR3 is TGCAGCGTTCAGCTCGGCTCCTACAATGAGCAGTTCTTC. Its protein is CSVQLGSYNEQFF.

This clonotype was seen a few times. V gene TRBV6-6 combines with J gene TRBJ2-1, with 8 bases aligning to TRBD1. This CDR3 region has 13 residues. After removal of 6 bases from V and 7 bases from J, the junction contained 5 bases not matched to a gene. In germline, CDR1 is MNHNY, CDR2 SVGAGI (reference sequence). The CDR3 is CASSRGLGNEQFF. DNA of the CDR3: TGTGCCAGCAGCAGGGGGCTTGGGAATGAGCAGTTCTTC.

A note on this clonotype: A much bigger clone sits one base away, suggesting this may be a read error. The chain combines TRBV11-1 with TRBJ2-3; maybe TRBD2 (5 bases). Germline lookup yields CDR1 SGHAT and CDR2 FQDESV (reference sequence). Trimming stripped 5 bases from V and 1 base from J, with 16 bases between. The CDR3 length is 16 residues. In nucleotides, the CDR3 is TGTGCCAGCAGCATAGTACACTCCGGGGGCACAGATACGCAGTATTTT. Translated, it gives CASSIVHSGGTDTQYF.

This clonotype was detected many times. The chain combines TRBV7-3 with TRBJ2-3, with 9 positions matching TRBD2. The germline CDR1 and CDR2 sequences are SGHTA and FQGTGA. The CDR3 covers 15 residues. Losses at the gene ends were 2 bases for V and 6 bases for J; bases not matched to a gene: 6. CDR3 protein: CASSLQGGRADTQYF. CDR3 coding DNA: TGTGCCAGCAGCTTACAGGGCGGGAGGGCCGATACGCAGTATTTT.

This clonotype was seen repeatedly, ten times or more. V gene TRBV6-1 combines with J gene TRBJ2-2, with D tentatively TRBD1 or TRBD2 (6 bases each). Deletions cut 1 base from V and 4 bases from J, with 16 bases between. This CDR3 region has 17 residues. Per the germline V gene, CDR1 is MNHNS and CDR2 is SASEGT. CDR3 residues: CASSEVGGNGGTGELFF. In DNA, the CDR3 is TGTGCCAGCAGTGAAGTAGGGGGGAACGGCGGCACCGGGGAGCTGTTTTTT.

On this clonotype itself: A much larger clonotype is one base distant, so this may be a read error. The chain couples TRBV19 to TRBJ2-3, with 8 bases matching TRBD2. The V gene's germline CDR1 is LNHDA and CDR2 SQIVND (reference sequence). The length of the CDR3 is 15 residues. The V segment lost 6 bases and the J segment 5 bases; nucleotides outside the gene matches: 10. In DNA form, the CDR3 reads TGTGCCAGTAGAAACGCGGGAGGAACGGGAGATACGCAGTATTTT. It specifies CASRNAGGTGDTQYF.

This clonotype is labeled as medium-sized. This chain links TRBV7-9 with TRBJ2-5, with D hard to call. This CDR3 has 14 amino acids. Per germline, CDR1 SEHNR and CDR2 FQNEAQ (reference sequence). The V gene lost 1 base and the J gene lost 2 bases, with 8 bases spanning the gap. For the CDR3, the DNA is TGTGCCAGCAGCTTAGTGGGTCTACAAGAGACCCAGTACTTC. It encodes CASSLVGLQETQYF.

Concerning this clonotype: A much larger clone sits a single nucleotide away, making a read error possible. The CDR3 spells CSAREGFGQRDETQHF. In DNA, the CDR3 is TGCAGTGCTAGAGAGGGATTCGGGCAACGAGACGAAACGCAGCATTTT. V and J are TRBV20-1 and TRBJ2-3; no definite D call. The DNA end lines up better with TRBJ1-5; the J call may be wrong. Per the germline V gene, CDR1 is DFQATT and CDR2 is SNEGSKA (reference sequence). The CDR3 sequence is 16 residues long.

This clonotype was found many times. The rearrangement links TRBV27 to TRBJ2-7; 7 bases are shared with TRBD1. CDR3 length equals 15 residues. Germline V gene lookup returns CDR1 MNHEY and CDR2 SMNVEV (reference sequence). V dropped 5 bases and J dropped 1; count of bases not matched to a gene: 8. DNA for the CDR3: TGTGCCAGCAGTCCTCGGACAGGCCGTTCCTACGAGCAGTACTTC. Protein product: CASSPRTGRSYEQYF.

This clonotype was seen repeatedly, ten times or more. V gene TRBV2 combines with J gene TRBJ2-3; 14 bases align to TRBD2. Trimming took 6 bases from V and 4 from J; bases not matched to a gene: 6. This CDR3 comprises 16 residues. The germline V gene encodes CDR1 SNHLY and CDR2 FYNNEI. The CDR3 DNA reads TGTGCCAGCAGCTGGGGGACTAGCGGGAGTGCAGATACGCAGTATTTT. Translation gives CASSWGTSGSADTQYF.

This clonotype was picked up many times. The chain recombines TRBV7-9 with TRBJ2-3; no firm D call. Germline CDR1 reads SEHNR; CDR2 reads FQNEAQ (reference sequence). The CDR3 length is 14 residues. V was clipped by 1 base and J by 6 bases, with 11 bases between them. The CDR3 spells CASSLEGVVDTQYF. The CDR3 DNA is TGTGCCAGCAGCTTAGAAGGAGTCGTGGATACGCAGTATTTT.

The sample holds a few counts of this clonotype. This could be a read error, since a much larger clone is one nucleotide away. The rearrangement joins TRBV19 to TRBJ2-7; D is unresolved. The CDR3 runs 16 residues. Germline loops: CDR1 LNHDA, CDR2 SQIVND (reference sequence). V was trimmed by 5 bases and J by 2 bases, leaving 19 bases between them. This CDR3 is CASSPTAGPFPYEQYF. CDR3 DNA sequence: TGTGCCAGTAGTCCCACAGCCGGGCCCTTCCCCTACGAGCAGTACTTC.

Note on this clonotype: Germline and junction disagree at one end, which may indicate a read error. The chain uses TRBV11-2 and TRBJ2-1; possible D gene TRBD2, 6 bases. CDR1 and CDR2 (germline): SGHAT, FQNNGV. The CDR3 has 16 amino acids. The CDR3 loop is CVSSLGTREIRNEQFF. CDR3 nucleotide sequence: TGTGTCAGCAGCTTAGGGACTCGCGAGATAAGGAATGAGCAGTTCTTC.

This clonotype was recorded a few times. The rearrangement links TRBV9 to TRBJ1-3, with TRBD1 matching 8 bases. Germline V gene lookup returns CDR1 SGDLS and CDR2 YYNGEE. The CDR3 loop spans 15 amino acids. The J segment lost 3 bases and the V segment lost 3 bases, leaving 5 bases of the junction unmatched. DNA for the CDR3: TGTGCCAGCAGCGCGACAGGGGAAGGTGGAAACACCATATATTTT. Protein sequence: CASSATGEGGNTIYF.

This clonotype has a handful of counts. This chain joins TRBV23-1 and TRBJ2-3; TRBD2 matches 9 bases. TRBV23-1 is recorded as an ORF, its role being uncertain. CDR3 length equals 18 residues. V lost 4 bases to trimming and J lost 0 bases; unmatched junction nucleotides: 11. The CDR3 DNA reads as TGCGCCAGCAGTCGACCGACCACCGGGACTAGCAGCACAGATACGCAGTATTTT. Amino acid sequence: CASSRPTTGTSSTDTQYF.

This clonotype appeared many times. The gene calls are TRBV5-6 and TRBJ1-1, with 12 bases matching TRBD1. With V trimmed by 4 bases and J by 7 bases, 8 bases remained unmatched. This CDR3 spans 15 amino acids. CDR1 and CDR2 (germline): SGHDT, YYEEEE. DNA of the CDR3: TGTGCCAGCAGCGAACCGGGACAGGGGGCGGTTGAAGCTTTCTTT. It yields the protein CASSEPGQGAVEAFF.

The sample holds many counts of this clonotype. This sequence joins TRBV7-2 and TRBJ2-3; D is possibly TRBD2 (6 bases). This CDR3 region has 15 residues. The ends were cut back, 3 bases at V and 0 bases at J, with 10 bases in the middle. Per the germline V gene, CDR1 is SGHTA and CDR2 is FQGNSA. The CDR3 region has the DNA TGTGCCAGCAGCTTTGTTAGCGGCAGCACAGATACGCAGTATTTT. Translating it yields CASSFVSGSTDTQYF.

This clonotype was observed many times. The genes are TRBV20-1 and TRBJ2-1, with D possibly being TRBD2 (6 bases). Trimming removed 5 bases from V and 4 bases from J, with 18 bases in between. Germline V gives CDR1 DFQATT, CDR2 SNEGSKA (reference sequence). The CDR3 consists of 15 residues. CDR3 amino acids: CSAQPTSRYYNEQFF. The CDR3 DNA follows: TGCAGTGCTCAACCCACTAGCAGATATTACAATGAGCAGTTCTTC.

For this clonotype: Possible read error: a much larger clone is one base away. The chain employs TRBV6-5 and TRBJ2-1; D ambiguous. The V gene's germline CDR1 is MNHEY and CDR2 SVGAGI. The CDR3 consists of 13 residues. CDR3 region: CVSSPEGDSEQFF. Here the CDR3 DNA reads TGTGTCAGCAGCCCGGAAGGAGATAGTGAGCAGTTCTTC.

This clonotype has more than one count but fewer than ten. This sequence joins TRBV19 and TRBJ1-5; D remains unclear. The CDR3 sequence is 12 residues long. CDR1 and CDR2 from the germline V gene are LNHDA and SQIVND (reference sequence). Trimming pared 4 bases from V and 7 bases from J, leaving 8 bases between. This CDR3 is CASSTLRQPQHF. The CDR3 DNA follows: TGTGCCAGTAGTACCCTCAGACAGCCCCAGCATTTT. Full variable domain (missing parts from reference TRBV19 and TRBJ1-5): DGGITQSPKYLFRKEGQNVTLSCEQNLNHDAMYWYRQDPGQGLRLIYYSQIVNDFQKGDIAEGYSVSREKKESFPLTVTSAQKNPTAFYLCASSTLRQPQHFGDGTRLSIL.

On this clonotype: The CDR3 carries no conserved terminal phenylalanine or tryptophan, so it likely arises from a read error. This chain connects TRBV7-2 to TRBJ2-1, with TRBD2 as a possible D gene (6 bases). Trimming cost V 0 bases and J 9 bases, with 12 bases left between them. The CDR3 is 14 amino acids. The germline gives CDR1 SGHTA, CDR2 FQGNSA. CDR3 amino acids: CASSLAGGLSEQFL. CDR3 bases: TGTGCCAGCAGCTTAGCGGGAGGTTTGAGTGAGCAGTTCCTC.